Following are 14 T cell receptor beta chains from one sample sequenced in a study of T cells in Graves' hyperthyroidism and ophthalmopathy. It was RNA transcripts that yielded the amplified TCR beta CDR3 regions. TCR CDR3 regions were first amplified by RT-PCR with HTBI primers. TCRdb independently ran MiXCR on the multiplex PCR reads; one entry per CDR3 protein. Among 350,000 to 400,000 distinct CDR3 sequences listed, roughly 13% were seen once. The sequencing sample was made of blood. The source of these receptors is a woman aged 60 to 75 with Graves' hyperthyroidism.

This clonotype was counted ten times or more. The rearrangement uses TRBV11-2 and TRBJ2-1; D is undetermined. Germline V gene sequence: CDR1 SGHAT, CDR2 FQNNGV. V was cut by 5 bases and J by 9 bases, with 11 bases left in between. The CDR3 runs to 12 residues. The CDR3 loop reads CASSGRWGEQFF. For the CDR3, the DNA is TGTGCCAGCAGCGGCCGTTGGGGTGAGCAGTTCTTC.

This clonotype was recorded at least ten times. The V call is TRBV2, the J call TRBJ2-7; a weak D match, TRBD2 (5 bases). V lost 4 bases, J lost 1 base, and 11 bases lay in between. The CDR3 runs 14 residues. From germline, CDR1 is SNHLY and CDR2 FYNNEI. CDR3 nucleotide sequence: TGTGCCAGCAGTGGTGGCAGGACTTCCTACGAGCAGTACTTC. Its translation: CASSGGRTSYEQYF. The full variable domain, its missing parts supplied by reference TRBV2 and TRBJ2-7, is EPEVTQTPSHQVTQMGQEVILRCVPISNHLYFYWYRQILGQKVEFLVSFYNNEISEKSEIFDDQFSVERPDGSNFTLKIRSTKLEDSAMYFCASSGGRTSYEQYFGPGTRLTVT.

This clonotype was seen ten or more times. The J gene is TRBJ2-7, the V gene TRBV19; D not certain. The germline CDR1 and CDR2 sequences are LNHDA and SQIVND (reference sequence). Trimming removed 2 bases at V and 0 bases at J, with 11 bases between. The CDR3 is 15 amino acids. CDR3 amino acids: CASSITLLDSYEQYF. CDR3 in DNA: TGTGCCAGTAGTATAACCCTCCTGGACTCCTACGAGCAGTACTTC. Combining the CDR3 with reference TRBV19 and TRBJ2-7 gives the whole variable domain DGGITQSPKYLFRKEGQNVTLSCEQNLNHDAMYWYRQDPGQGLRLIYYSQIVNDFQKGDIAEGYSVSREKKESFPLTVTSAQKNPTAFYLCASSITLLDSYEQYFGPGTRLTVT.

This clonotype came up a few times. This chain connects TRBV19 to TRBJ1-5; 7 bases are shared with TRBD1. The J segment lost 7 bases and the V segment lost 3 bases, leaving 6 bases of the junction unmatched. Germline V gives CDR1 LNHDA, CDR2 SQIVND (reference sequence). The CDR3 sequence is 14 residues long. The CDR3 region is CASSIYGTVQPQHF. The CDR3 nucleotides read TGTGCCAGTAGTATTTATGGGACAGTACAGCCCCAGCATTTT.

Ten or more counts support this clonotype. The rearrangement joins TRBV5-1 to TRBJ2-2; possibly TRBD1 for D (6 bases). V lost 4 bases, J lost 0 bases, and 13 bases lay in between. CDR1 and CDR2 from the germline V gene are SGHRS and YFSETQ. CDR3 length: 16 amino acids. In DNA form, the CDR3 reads TGCGCCAGCAGCCTCCGGGACAAGCCGAACACCGGGGAGCTGTTTTTT. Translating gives CASSLRDKPNTGELFF.

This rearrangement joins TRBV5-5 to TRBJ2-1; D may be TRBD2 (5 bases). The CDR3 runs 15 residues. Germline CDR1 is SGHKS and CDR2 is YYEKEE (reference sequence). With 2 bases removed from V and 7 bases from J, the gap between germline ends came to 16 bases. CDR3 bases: TGTGCCAGCAGCTTTAGTGGGAGAGGAGTAAATGAGCAGTTCTTC. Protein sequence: CASSFSGRGVNEQFF.

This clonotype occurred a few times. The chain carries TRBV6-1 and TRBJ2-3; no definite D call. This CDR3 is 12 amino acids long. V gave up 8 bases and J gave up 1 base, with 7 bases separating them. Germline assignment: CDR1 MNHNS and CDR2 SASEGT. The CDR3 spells CASERGTDTQYF. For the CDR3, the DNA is TGTGCCAGCGAAAGGGGCACAGATACGCAGTATTTT.

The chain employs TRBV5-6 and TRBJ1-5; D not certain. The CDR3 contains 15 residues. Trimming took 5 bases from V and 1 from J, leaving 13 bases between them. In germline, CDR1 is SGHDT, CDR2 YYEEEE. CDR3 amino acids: CASSQRRRSNQPQHF. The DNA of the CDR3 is TGTGCCAGCAGTCAGAGAAGGCGGAGCAATCAGCCCCAGCATTTT.

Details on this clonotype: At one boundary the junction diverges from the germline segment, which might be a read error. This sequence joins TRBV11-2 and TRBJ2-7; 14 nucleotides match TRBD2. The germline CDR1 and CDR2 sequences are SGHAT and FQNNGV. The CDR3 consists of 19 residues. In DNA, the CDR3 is TGCGCCAGCAGCCAAGGGGCCGGGACTAGCGGGAGAGAGAAGTACGAGCAGTACTTC. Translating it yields CASSQGAGTSGREKYEQYF.

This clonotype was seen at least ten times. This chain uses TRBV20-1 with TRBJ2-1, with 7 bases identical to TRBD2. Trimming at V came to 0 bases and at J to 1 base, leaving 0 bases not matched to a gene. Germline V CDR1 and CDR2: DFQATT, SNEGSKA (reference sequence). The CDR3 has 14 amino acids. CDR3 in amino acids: CSARELASYNEQFF. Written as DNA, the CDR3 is TGCAGTGCTAGAGAACTAGCGTCCTACAATGAGCAGTTCTTC.

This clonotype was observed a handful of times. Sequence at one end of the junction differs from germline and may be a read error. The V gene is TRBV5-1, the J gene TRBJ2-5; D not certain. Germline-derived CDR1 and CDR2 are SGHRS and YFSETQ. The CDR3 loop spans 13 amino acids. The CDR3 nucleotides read TGCGACAGCAGTCGTACCAGTCCTGAGACCCAGTACTTC. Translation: CDSSRTSPETQYF.

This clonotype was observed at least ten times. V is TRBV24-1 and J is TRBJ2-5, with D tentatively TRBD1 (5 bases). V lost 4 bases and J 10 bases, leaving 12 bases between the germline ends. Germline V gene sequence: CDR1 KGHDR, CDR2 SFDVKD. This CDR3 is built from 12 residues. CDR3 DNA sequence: TGTGCCACCAGTGACCCCGGACAAATCCAGTACTTC. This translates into CATSDPGQIQYF.

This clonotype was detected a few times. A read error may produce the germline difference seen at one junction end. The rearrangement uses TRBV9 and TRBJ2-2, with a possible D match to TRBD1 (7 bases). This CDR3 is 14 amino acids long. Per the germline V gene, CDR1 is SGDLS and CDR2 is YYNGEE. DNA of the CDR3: TGTGCCAGCAGCGAGGGGACAGCGGGCGGGAAGCTGTTTTTT. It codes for CASSEGTAGGKLFF.

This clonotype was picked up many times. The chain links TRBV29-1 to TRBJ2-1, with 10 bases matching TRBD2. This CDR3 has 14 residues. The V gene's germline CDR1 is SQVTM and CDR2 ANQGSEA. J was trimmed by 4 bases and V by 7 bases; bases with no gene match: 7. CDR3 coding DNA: TGCAGCGCTACAACGACTAGCGGGTACAATGAGCAGTTCTTC. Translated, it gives CSATTTSGYNEQFF.